This T cell receptor beta chain was recovered during a study of regulatory T cells in long-lasting Graves disease. Overall study context: The antithyroid drugs taken by newly diagnosed Graves' patients had been used for under 3 months. Study results and caveats: Persistent patients had a count of shared public clonotypes (approximately 3,000) that exceeded that of new patients (approximately 1,000). A limited number of samples was an acknowledged limitation. Persistent Graves' patients showed less TCR diversity than newly diagnosed patients showed.

TCR beta libraries were built with iRepertoire HTBI primers and Arm-PCR of CDR3 regions. TCRdb used MiXCR to reprocess the multiplex PCR reads, holding one entry per CDR3 protein. The repertoire has around 480,000 distinct CDR3 sequences, about 16% of them found once; the top ten carry 25%. The CDR3 runs to 13 residues. Germline trimming cut 7 bases from V and 1 base from J; bases unmatched to any gene: 0. Germline lookup yields CDR1 KGHDR and CDR2 SFDVKD. As to time point: newly diagnosed GD, antithyroid drugs for less than 3 months. There was RNA extracted from PBMCs, and the TCR library was made from it. This clonotype occurred a few times. Its antigen is unknown. These same records also appear under a second study, on T cells in Graves' hyperthyroidism and ophthalmopathy.

This sequence joins TRBV24-1 and TRBJ2-3; 8 positions match TRBD2. This clonotype was obtained from a woman aged 40-60 years with Graves disease. The starting material was peripheral blood mononuclear cells (PBMCs), obtained at new diagnosis, from a patient treated with antithyroid drugs. For the CDR3, the DNA is TGTGCCACCAGAGCGGGGGGCACAGATACGCAGTATTTT. This translates into CATRAGGTDTQYF.